One sample yielded the 16 T cell receptor beta chains listed below, sequenced in a study of identical twins. TCRdb reprocessed the 5' RACE reads via MiXCR and lists one record per CDR3 protein. The sample carries some 260,000 distinct CDR3 sequences, roughly an eighth recorded once. The specimen sequenced was memory (CD45RO+) T cells sorted from blood. The receptors were sampled from a woman between 18 and 29 years old in good health.

This clonotype was seen at least ten times. The chain uses TRBV27 and TRBJ2-2, with D possibly matching TRBD1 (6 bases). With 6 bases removed from V and 6 bases from J, the gap between germline ends came to 11 bases. Looked up from germline, CDR1 is MNHEY and CDR2 is SMNVEV (reference sequence). The CDR3 covers 13 residues. The chain's CDR3 is CASSSWGPGELFF. CDR3 nucleotide sequence: TGTGCCAGCAGCTCTTGGGGGCCCGGGGAGCTGTTTTTT.

This clonotype was picked up a small number of times. This rearrangement joins TRBV7-2 to TRBJ1-5, with D perhaps TRBD1 (6 bases). CDR1 is SGHTA, CDR2 FQGNSA, per germline. This CDR3 contains 15 residues. Trimming shortened V by 1 base and J by 1 base, and 8 bases separated the two germline ends. CDR3: CASSLGDRSNQPQHF. The CDR3 nucleotides are TGTGCCAGCAGCTTAGGCGACAGGAGCAATCAGCCCCAGCATTTT.

This clonotype was observed at least ten times. V and J are TRBV5-1 and TRBJ2-1, with 13 bases that match TRBD2. This CDR3 has 16 amino acids. Per germline, CDR1 SGHRS and CDR2 YFSETQ. The trim removed 5 bases at V and 9 bases at J, leaving 11 bases unmatched. The CDR3 region is CASRYGGLAGEGEQFF. The CDR3 region has the DNA TGCGCCAGCAGATACGGCGGACTAGCGGGAGAGGGTGAGCAGTTCTTC.

The rearrangement joins TRBV11-2 to TRBJ2-5, with TRBD1 identical over 10 bases. V lost 0 bases and J lost 0; bases outside the gene matches: 10. CDR3 length: 19 residues. Germline V gives CDR1 SGHAT, CDR2 FQNNGV. DNA for the CDR3: TGTGCCAGCAGCTTAGATTCCGGGACAGGGGCGCCCCACCAAGAGACCCAGTACTTC. It specifies CASSLDSGTGAPHQETQYF. The whole variable domain, filled in from reference TRBV11-2 and TRBJ2-5, reads EAGVAQSPRYKIIEKRQSVAFWCNPISGHATLYWYQQILGQGPKLLIQFQNNGVVDDSQLPKDRFSAERLKGVDSTLKIQPAKLEDSAVYLCASSLDSGTGAPHQETQYFGPGTRLLVL.

The chain links TRBV3-1 to TRBJ2-7; D unresolved. The CDR3 loop spans 14 amino acids. The V gene's germline CDR1 is LGHDT and CDR2 YNNKEL (reference sequence). The germline V and J ends were trimmed by 11 bases and 1 base, with 18 bases remaining between them. Here the CDR3 DNA reads TGTGCCGCTGAACCGGACGCCAATTCCTACGAGCAGTACTTC. It codes for CAAEPDANSYEQYF.

V is TRBV6-5 and J is TRBJ2-1; TRBD2 is a possible D gene (6 bases). Trimming pared 4 bases from V and 2 bases from J, leaving 15 bases between. CDR1 MNHEY and CDR2 SVGAGI come from the germline V gene. This CDR3 has 16 residues. In DNA form, the CDR3 reads TGTGCCAGCAGTTCCGCCGGCGGGGAGCCCTACAATGAGCAGTTCTTC. Protein product: CASSSAGGEPYNEQFF.

This clonotype was observed a few times. The chain uses TRBV20-1 and TRBJ2-6; D is ambiguous. This CDR3 is 16 amino acids long. The germline V and J ends were trimmed by 5 bases and 1 base, with 15 bases remaining between them. The germline V gene encodes CDR1 DFQATT and CDR2 SNEGSKA (reference sequence). The CDR3 bases are TGCAGTGCTCACACCAAGACGCGGTCTGGGGCCAACGTCCTGACTTTC. As protein: CSAHTKTRSGANVLTF.

The sample holds a few counts of this clonotype. The V call is TRBV5-1, the J call TRBJ1-4, with D perhaps matching TRBD1 (5 bases). CDR1 SGHRS and CDR2 YFSETQ come from the germline V gene. V was trimmed by 4 bases and J by 8 bases, leaving 12 bases between them. This CDR3 spans 13 amino acids. CDR3 sequence reads: CASSPGAAEKLFF. For the CDR3, the DNA is TGCGCCAGCAGCCCCGGGGCGGCGGAAAAACTGTTTTTT.

The chain recombines TRBV20-1 with TRBJ2-5; TRBD2 matches 9 bases. The CDR3 consists of 13 residues. The J segment lost 2 bases and the V segment lost 3 bases, leaving 1 base of the junction unmatched. From germline, CDR1 is DFQATT and CDR2 SNEGSKA (reference sequence). The CDR3 loop reads CSASAGGQETQYF. CDR3 nucleotide sequence: TGCAGTGCTAGCGCGGGGGGGCAAGAGACCCAGTACTTC.

By frequency in the sample, this clonotype is medium-sized. The chain joins TRBV12-3 or TRBV12-4 to TRBJ2-7, with a possible D match to TRBD2 (5 bases). V dropped 5 bases and J dropped 6 bases, with 20 bases sitting between them. CDR3 length: 15 amino acids. CDR3 nucleotides: TGTGCCAGCAGTCTGTACCCAGAGCGGATCGGCGAGCAGTACTTC. Translation: CASSLYPERIGEQYF.

This chain links TRBV14 with TRBJ2-1; 11 bases line up with TRBD2. The J segment lost 10 bases and the V segment lost 5 bases, leaving 7 bases of the junction unmatched. The germline V gene encodes CDR1 SGHDN and CDR2 FVKESK. The CDR3 has 14 residues. CDR3 sequence: CASSKWLAGGEQFF. CDR3 nucleotides: TGTGCCAGCAGCAAATGGCTAGCGGGAGGAGAGCAGTTCTTC.

This clonotype was recorded a few times. The chain has TRBV29-1 and TRBJ2-5; 8 bases map to TRBD2. Germline V gene lookup returns CDR1 SQVTM and CDR2 ANQGSEA. The CDR3 spans 14 residues. Germline trimming cut 6 bases from V and 3 bases from J; bases unmatched to any gene: 9. Here the CDR3 reads CSVSLRGGKETQYF. As DNA, the CDR3 is TGCAGCGTCTCGCTTCGGGGGGGGAAAGAGACCCAGTACTTC. The full variable domain, its missing parts supplied by reference TRBV29-1 and TRBJ2-5, is SAVISQKPSRDICQRGTSLTIQCQVDSQVTMMFWYRQQPGQSLTLIATANQGSEATYESGFVIDKFPISRPNLTFSTLTVSNMSPEDSSIYLCSVSLRGGKETQYFGPGTRLLVL.

V gene TRBV11-2 combines with J gene TRBJ2-7; 8 bases map to TRBD1. CDR1 and CDR2 (germline): SGHAT, FQNNGV. The trim removed 6 bases at V and 0 bases at J, leaving 13 bases unmatched. This CDR3 is built from 17 residues. In DNA form, the CDR3 reads TGTGCCAGCAGTTCTGGACAGGGCTCTGGGTACTCCTACGAGCAGTACTTC. Its protein product is CASSSGQGSGYSYEQYF. The variable domain in full, with the rest retrieved from reference TRBV11-2 and TRBJ2-7, is EAGVAQSPRYKIIEKRQSVAFWCNPISGHATLYWYQQILGQGPKLLIQFQNNGVVDDSQLPKDRFSAERLKGVDSTLKIQPAKLEDSAVYLCASSSGQGSGYSYEQYFGPGTRLTVT.

The rearrangement links TRBV11-2 to TRBJ2-1; D unresolved. V dropped 1 base and J dropped 0 bases, with 10 bases sitting between them. From germline, CDR1 is SGHAT and CDR2 FQNNGV. The CDR3 consists of 16 residues. The CDR3 protein is CASSLVPKSSYNEQFF. CDR3 nucleotide sequence: TGTGCCAGCAGCTTAGTACCGAAGAGCTCCTACAATGAGCAGTTCTTC.

The chain has TRBV25-1 and TRBJ1-6, with a tentative D call TRBD1 (6 bases). The V end lost 3 bases, the J end lost 5 bases, and 11 bases lay between the germline ends. The germline V gene has CDR1 MGHDK and CDR2 SYGVNS. The CDR3 totals 15 residues. The CDR3 region is CASSDQGLDNSPLHF. The CDR3 DNA follows: TGTGCCAGCAGTGATCAGGGGCTCGATAATTCACCCCTCCACTTT.

The chain recombines TRBV5-5 with TRBJ2-5; D not certain. This CDR3 comprises 14 residues. From germline, CDR1 is SGHKS and CDR2 YYEKEE (reference sequence). The V gene lost 4 bases and the J gene lost 5 bases, with 15 bases spanning the gap. The CDR3 region is CASSLIGMAETQYF. CDR3 DNA: TGTGCCAGCAGCCTTATAGGAATGGCCGAGACCCAGTACTTC.